This TCR beta chain was profiled in a study of shared clonotypes between healthy human individuals. Findings of the study overall: Relative to their counterparts shared across all four donors, non-shared clonotypes exhibited diminished generation probabilities.

V shed 3 bases and J shed 7 bases, with 16 bases lying between them. Germline V gene data show CDR1 as SEHNR and CDR2 as FQNEAQ (reference sequence). CDR3 length: 15 residues. This clone is a singleton in its sample. Its antigen remains unknown. Naive CD8 cells lacked CD45RO, underwent positive selection for CCR7 and left out terminally differentiated effector memory CD45RA+ cells. Only in-frame clones appear in the TCRdb table, and some are missing; sequencing was by immunoSEQ multiplex PCR. Altogether about 580,000 clones are present, 95% to 98% being singletons, with the ten largest covering approximately 0.3%.

The chain joins TRBV7-9 to TRBJ1-5; the D gene is possibly TRBD1 (5 bases). The material sequenced was naive CD8+ T cells sorted from blood. The receptor comes from a man in his thirties or forties in good health. The CDR3 nucleotides are TGTGCCAGCAGCTTGTCCGGGACCGCGCGACAGCCCCAGCATTTT. This encodes CASSLSGTARQPQHF.